This T cell receptor beta chain derives from a study of T cell repertoires in cytomegalovirus infection. Looking at the study overall: As its CMV epitopes, the study selected recently identified HLA-C-restricted and well-studied HLA-B-restricted targets. Public TCR beta signatures were indicative of both CMV infection and a matching HLA type.

This clonotype appeared a few times. Its antigen remains unidentified. Study results and caveats: In two of eight donors, the top clonotype was HLA-C-restricted CMV-specific. Identification of carriers of CMV plus the relevant HLA was achieved through cumulative public TCR beta family frequency.

TCRdb recomputed calls from the reads with MiXCR, one row per CDR3 protein. In the table there are hundreds of thousands of distinct CDR3 sequences, 30% to 40% of which are singletons. This sequence was found in a human donor in good health (CMV status not recorded). Some clones in this sample may be carry-over from other donors' samples. The sample here was cultured CD8+ T cells from PBMCs, taken from culture after CMV antigen stimulation.

This chain's CDR3 is CASSLHSGTATYEQYF. The CDR3 DNA sequence: TGTGCCAGCAGCTTACATTCTGGGACTGCCACCTACGAGCAGTACTTC. This chain links TRBV7-9 with TRBJ2-7; D possibly corresponds to TRBD2 (6 bases). The V gene lost 2 bases and the J gene lost 2 bases, with 16 bases spanning the gap. The CDR3 runs 16 residues. Germline-derived CDR1 and CDR2 are SEHNR and FQNEAQ (reference sequence).